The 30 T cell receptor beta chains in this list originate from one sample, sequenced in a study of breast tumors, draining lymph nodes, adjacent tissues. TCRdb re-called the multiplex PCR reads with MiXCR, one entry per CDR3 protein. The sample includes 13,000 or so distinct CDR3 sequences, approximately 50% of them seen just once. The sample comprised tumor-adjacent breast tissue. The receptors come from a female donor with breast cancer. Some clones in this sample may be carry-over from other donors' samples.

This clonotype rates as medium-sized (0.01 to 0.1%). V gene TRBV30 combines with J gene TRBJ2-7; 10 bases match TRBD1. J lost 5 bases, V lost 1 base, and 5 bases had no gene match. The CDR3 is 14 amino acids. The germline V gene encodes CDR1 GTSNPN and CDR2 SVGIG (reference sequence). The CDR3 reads CAWSGTGGGDEQYF. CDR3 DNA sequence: TGTGCCTGGAGTGGGACAGGGGGTGGCGACGAGCAGTACTTC.

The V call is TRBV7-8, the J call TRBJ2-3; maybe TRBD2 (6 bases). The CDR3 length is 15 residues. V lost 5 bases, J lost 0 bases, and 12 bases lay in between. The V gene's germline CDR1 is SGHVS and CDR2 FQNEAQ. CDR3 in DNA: TGTGCCAGCAGCCGGGGGAGCACAAGCACAGATACGCAGTATTTT. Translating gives CASSRGSTSTDTQYF.

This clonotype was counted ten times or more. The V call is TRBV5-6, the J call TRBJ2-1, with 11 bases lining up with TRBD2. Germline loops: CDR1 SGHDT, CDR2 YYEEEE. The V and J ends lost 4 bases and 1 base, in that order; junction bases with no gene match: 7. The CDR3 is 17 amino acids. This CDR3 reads CASSPSLAGESYNEQFF. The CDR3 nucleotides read TGTGCCAGCAGCCCCTCACTAGCGGGAGAATCCTACAATGAGCAGTTCTTC.

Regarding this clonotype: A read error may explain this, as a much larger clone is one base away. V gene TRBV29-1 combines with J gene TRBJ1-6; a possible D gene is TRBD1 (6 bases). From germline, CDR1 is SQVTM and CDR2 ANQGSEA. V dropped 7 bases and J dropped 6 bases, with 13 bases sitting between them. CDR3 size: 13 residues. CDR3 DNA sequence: TGCAGCGCTGCTCAGGGGATTAATTCACCCCTCCACTTT. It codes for CSAAQGINSPLHF. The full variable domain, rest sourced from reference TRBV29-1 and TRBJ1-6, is SAVISQKPSRDICQRGTSLTIQCQVDSQVTMMFWYRQQPGQSLTLIATANQGSEATYESGFVIDKFPISRPNLTFSTLTVSNMSPEDSSIYLCSAAQGINSPLHFGNGTRLTVT.

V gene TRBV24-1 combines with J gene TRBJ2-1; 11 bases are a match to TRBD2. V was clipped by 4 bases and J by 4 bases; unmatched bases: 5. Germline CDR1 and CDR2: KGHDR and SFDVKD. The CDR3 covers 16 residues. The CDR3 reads CATSDALAGGYNEQFF. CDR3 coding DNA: TGTGCCACCAGTGACGCTCTAGCGGGAGGATACAATGAGCAGTTCTTC.

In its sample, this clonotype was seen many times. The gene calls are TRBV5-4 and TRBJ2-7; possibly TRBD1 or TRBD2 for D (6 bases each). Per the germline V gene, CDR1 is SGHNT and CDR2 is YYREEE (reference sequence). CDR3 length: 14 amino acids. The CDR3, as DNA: TGTGCTTTCAGGGTGGGGGGCGGTCCCTACGAGCAGTACTTC. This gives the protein CAFRVGGGPYEQYF.

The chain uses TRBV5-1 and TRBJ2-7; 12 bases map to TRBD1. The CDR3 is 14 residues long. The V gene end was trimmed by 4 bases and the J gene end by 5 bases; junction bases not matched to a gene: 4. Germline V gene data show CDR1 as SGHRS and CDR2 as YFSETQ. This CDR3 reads CASSAGTGGDEQYF. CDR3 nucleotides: TGCGCCAGCAGCGCCGGGACAGGGGGCGACGAGCAGTACTTC.

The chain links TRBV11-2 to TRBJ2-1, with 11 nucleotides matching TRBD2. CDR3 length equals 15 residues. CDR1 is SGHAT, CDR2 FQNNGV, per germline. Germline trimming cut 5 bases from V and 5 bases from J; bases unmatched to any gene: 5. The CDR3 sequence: CASSKLAGVNNEQFF. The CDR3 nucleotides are TGTGCCAGCAGCAAACTAGCGGGGGTAAACAATGAGCAGTTCTTC.

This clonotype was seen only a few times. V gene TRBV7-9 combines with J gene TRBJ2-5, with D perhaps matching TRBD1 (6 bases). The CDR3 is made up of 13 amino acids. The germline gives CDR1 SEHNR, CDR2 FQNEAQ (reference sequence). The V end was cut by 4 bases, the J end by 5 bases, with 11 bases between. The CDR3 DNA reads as TGTGCCAGCAGCTCGCAGGGGTTCGAGACCCAGTACTTC. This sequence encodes CASSSQGFETQYF.

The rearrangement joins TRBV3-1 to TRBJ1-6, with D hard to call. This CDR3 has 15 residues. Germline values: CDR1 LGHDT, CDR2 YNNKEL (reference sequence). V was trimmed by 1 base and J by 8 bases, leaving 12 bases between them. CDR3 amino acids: CASSQGLLKDSPLHF. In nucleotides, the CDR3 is TGTGCCAGCAGCCAAGGTCTGTTAAAGGATTCACCCCTCCACTTT.

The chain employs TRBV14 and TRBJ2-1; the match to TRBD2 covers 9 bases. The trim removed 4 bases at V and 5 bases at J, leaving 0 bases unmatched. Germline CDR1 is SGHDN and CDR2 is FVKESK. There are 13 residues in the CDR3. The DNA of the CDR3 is TGTGCCAGCAGCCTAGCGGGAGACAATGAGCAGTTCTTC. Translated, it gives CASSLAGDNEQFF.

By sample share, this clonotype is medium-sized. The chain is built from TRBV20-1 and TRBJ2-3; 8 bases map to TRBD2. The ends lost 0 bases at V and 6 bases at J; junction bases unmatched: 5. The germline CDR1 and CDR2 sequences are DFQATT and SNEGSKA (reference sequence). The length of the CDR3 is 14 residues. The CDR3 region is CSARDRGGVDTQYF. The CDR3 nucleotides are TGCAGTGCTAGAGATCGGGGGGGGGTGGATACGCAGTATTTT.

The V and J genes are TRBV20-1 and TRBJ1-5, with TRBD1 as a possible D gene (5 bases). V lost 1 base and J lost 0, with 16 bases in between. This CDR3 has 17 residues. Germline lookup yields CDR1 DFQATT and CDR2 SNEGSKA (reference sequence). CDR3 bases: TGCAGTGCTAGAGTAGCAGACAGCGCCTATAGCAATCAGCCCCAGCATTTT. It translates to CSARVADSAYSNQPQHF.

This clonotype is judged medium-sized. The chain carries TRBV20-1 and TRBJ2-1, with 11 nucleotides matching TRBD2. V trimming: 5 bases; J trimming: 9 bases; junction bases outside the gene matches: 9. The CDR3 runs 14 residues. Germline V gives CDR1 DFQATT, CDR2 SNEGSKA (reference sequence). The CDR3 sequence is CSALAGGSSGEQFF. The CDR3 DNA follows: TGCAGTGCTTTAGCGGGAGGGTCGTCGGGTGAGCAGTTCTTC.

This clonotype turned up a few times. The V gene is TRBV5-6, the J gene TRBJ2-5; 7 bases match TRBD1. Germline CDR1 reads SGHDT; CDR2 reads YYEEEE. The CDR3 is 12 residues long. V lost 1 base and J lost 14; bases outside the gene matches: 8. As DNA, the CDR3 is TGTGCCAGCAGCTTGAGGGGGCGAGAGCCATACTTC. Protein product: CASSLRGREPYF. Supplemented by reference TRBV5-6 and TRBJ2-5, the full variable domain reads DAGVTQSPTHLIKTRGQQVTLRCSPKSGHDTVSWYQQALGQGPQFIFQYYEEEERQRGNFPDRFSGHQFPNYSSELNVNALLLGDSALYLCASSLRGREPYFGPGTRLLVL.

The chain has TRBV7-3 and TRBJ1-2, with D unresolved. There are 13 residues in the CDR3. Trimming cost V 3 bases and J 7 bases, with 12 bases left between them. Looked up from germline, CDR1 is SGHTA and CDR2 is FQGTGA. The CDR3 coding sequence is TGTGCCAGCAGCTTCGGCGGGATCCGTGGCTACACCTTC. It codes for CASSFGGIRGYTF.

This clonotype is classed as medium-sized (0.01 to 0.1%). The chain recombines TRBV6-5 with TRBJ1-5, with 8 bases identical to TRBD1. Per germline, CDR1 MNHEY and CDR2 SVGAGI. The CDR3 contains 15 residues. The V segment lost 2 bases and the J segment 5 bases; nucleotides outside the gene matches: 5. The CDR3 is CASSYTTGEDQPQHF. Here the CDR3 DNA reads TGTGCCAGCAGTTACACGACAGGGGAAGATCAGCCCCAGCATTTT.

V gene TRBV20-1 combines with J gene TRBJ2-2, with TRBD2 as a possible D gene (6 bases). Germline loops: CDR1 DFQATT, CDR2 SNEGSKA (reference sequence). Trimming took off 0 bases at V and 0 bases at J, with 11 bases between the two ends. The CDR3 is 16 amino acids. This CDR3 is CSARDMTSPNTGELFF. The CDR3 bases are TGCAGTGCTAGAGATATGACTAGTCCGAACACCGGGGAGCTGTTTTTT.

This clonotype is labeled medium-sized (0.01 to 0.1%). CDR3 nucleotide sequence: TGTGCCAGTGGAGGTGAGAGCTCCTATAATTCACCCCTCCACTTT. It codes for CASGGESSYNSPLHF. V and J are TRBV19 and TRBJ1-6; no firm D call. CDR1 is LNHDA, CDR2 SQIVND, per germline (reference sequence). The CDR3 runs to 15 residues. Trimming left V 8 bases short and J 0 bases short, with 11 bases between. The full variable domain, with the rest looked up from reference TRBV19 and TRBJ1-6, is DGGITQSPKYLFRKEGQNVTLSCEQNLNHDAMYWYRQDPGQGLRLIYYSQIVNDFQKGDIAEGYSVSREKKESFPLTVTSAQKNPTAFYLCASGGESSYNSPLHFGNGTRLTVT.

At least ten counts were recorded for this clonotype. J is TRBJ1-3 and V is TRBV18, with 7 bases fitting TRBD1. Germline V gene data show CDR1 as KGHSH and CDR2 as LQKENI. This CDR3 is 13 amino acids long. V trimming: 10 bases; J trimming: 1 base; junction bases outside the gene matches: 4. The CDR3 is CATFRGSGNTIYF. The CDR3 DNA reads TGTGCCACCTTCAGGGGGTCTGGAAACACCATATATTTT.

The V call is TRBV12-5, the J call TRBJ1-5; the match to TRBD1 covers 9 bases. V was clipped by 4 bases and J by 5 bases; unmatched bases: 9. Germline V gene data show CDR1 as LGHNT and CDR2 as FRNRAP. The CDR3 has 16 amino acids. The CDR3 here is CASGSDDRGTDQPQHF. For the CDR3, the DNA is TGTGCTAGTGGTTCGGACGACAGGGGGACGGATCAGCCCCAGCATTTT.

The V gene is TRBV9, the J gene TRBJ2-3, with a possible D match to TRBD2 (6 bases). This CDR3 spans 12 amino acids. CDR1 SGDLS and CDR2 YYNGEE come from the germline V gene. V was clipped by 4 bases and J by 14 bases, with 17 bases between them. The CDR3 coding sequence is TGTGCCAGCAGCCCTTCGCGGGGCCTCGTGTATTTT. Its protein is CASSPSRGLVYF.

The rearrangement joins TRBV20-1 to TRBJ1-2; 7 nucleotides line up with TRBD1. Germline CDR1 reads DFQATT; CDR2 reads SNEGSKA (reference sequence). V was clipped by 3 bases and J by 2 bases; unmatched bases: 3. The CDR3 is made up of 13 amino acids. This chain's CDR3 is CSARTGSNYGYTF. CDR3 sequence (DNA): TGCAGTGCTAGGACAGGGTCCAACTATGGCTACACCTTC.

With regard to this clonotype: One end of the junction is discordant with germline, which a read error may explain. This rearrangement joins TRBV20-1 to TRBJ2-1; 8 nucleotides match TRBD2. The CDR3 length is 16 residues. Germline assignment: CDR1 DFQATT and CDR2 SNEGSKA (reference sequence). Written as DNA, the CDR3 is TGCAGTGCTAGCCCGGGGGGGAGCGGGAGTAGGAATGGGCAGTTCTTC. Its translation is CSASPGGSGSRNGQFF.

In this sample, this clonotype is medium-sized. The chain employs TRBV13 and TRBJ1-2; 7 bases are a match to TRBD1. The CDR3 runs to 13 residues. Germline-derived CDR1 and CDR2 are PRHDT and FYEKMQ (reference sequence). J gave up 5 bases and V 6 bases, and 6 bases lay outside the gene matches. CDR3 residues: CASSRRDRYGYTF. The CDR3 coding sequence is TGTGCCAGCAGTCGCCGGGACAGATATGGCTACACCTTC.

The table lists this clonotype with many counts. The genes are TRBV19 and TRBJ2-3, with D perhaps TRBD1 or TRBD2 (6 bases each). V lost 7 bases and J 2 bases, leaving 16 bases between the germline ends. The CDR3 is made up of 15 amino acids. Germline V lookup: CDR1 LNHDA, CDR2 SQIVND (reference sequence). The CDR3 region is CASNGGDHPTDTQYF. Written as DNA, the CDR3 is TGTGCCAGTAACGGGGGCGACCATCCCACAGATACGCAGTATTTT. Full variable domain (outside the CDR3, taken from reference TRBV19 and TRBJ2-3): DGGITQSPKYLFRKEGQNVTLSCEQNLNHDAMYWYRQDPGQGLRLIYYSQIVNDFQKGDIAEGYSVSREKKESFPLTVTSAQKNPTAFYLCASNGGDHPTDTQYFGPGTRLTVL.

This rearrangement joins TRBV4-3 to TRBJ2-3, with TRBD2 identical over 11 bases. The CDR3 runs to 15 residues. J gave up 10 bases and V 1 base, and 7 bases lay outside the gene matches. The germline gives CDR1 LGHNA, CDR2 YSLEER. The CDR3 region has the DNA TGCGCCAGCAGCCAAGTAACTAGCGGGGGTCTCCCGCAGTATTTT. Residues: CASSQVTSGGLPQYF.

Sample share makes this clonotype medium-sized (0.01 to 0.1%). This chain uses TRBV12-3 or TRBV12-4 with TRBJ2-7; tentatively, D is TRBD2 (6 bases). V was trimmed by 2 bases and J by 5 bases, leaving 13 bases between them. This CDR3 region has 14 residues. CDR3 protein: CASSLSGAPNEQYF. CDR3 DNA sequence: TGTGCCAGCAGTTTATCGGGAGCTCCTAACGAGCAGTACTTC.

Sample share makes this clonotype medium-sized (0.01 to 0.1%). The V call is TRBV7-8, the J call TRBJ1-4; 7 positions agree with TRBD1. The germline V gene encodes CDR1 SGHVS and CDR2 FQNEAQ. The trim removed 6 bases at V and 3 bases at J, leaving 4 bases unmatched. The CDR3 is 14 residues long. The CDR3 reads CASRRTGSNEKLFF. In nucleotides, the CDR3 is TGTGCCAGCAGACGGACAGGCTCTAATGAAAAACTGTTTTTT. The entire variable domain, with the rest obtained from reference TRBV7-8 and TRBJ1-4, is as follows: GAGVSQSPRYKVAKRGQDVALRCDPISGHVSLFWYQQALGQGPEFLTYFQNEAQLDKSGLPSDRFFAERPEGSVSTLKIQRTQQEDSAVYLCASRRTGSNEKLFFGSGTQLSVL.

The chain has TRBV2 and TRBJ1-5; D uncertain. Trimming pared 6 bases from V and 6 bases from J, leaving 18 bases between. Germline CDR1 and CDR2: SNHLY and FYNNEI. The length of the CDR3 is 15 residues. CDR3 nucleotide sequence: TGTGCCAGCAGACCTCCCGACCTGGTGGGTCAGCCCCAGCATTTT. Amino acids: CASRPPDLVGQPQHF. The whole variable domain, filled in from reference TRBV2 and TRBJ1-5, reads EPEVTQTPSHQVTQMGQEVILRCVPISNHLYFYWYRQILGQKVEFLVSFYNNEISEKSEIFDDQFSVERPDGSNFTLKIRSTKLEDSAMYFCASRPPDLVGQPQHFGDGTRLSIL.